This entry is about one T cell receptor (beta chain). This sample was taken from a study of blood T cell repertoires in COVID-19. As processed by the authors: Reference gene primer amplification gave estimated nucleated cell counts. Sequencing used immunoSEQ multiplex PCR; TCRdb keeps in-frame clones, though not all of them. D and trimming come from the DNA, and the V and J calls and clone size come from that table. The data show fewer than 300,000 clones, about four fifths seen once. V trimming: 3 bases; J trimming: 4 bases; junction bases outside the gene matches: 2. The germline V gene has CDR1 SGDLS and CDR2 YYNGEE. This CDR3 spans 13 amino acids.

This clonotype was obtained from a woman aged 50 to 60 who had recovered from COVID-19. Sequenced: peripheral blood. This chain uses TRBV9 with TRBJ2-5; TRBD2 aligns across 8 bases. The CDR3 spells CASSEGLAETQYF. In DNA form, the CDR3 reads TGTGCCAGCAGCGAAGGACTAGCAGAGACCCAGTACTTC. Drawing the rest from reference TRBV9 and TRBJ2-5, the complete variable domain is DSGVTQTPKHLITATGQRVTLRCSPRSGDLSVYWYQQSLDQGLQFLIQYYNGEERAKGNILERFSAQQFPDLHSELNLSSLELGDSALYFCASSEGLAETQYFGPGTRLLVL.